This entry is about one T cell receptor (beta chain). As yet, its antigen is unknown. The treatment denotes: some 20 received Ad26.COV2.S at low or high dose, single or two shots; five or six received placebo; per-sample allocation not given. The investigators took samples on day 63 after the first vaccine or placebo injection. This entry comes from a study of Ad26.COV2.S vaccination and SARS-CoV-2 variants. The wider study: Doses of Ad26.COV2.S were injected into muscle once or twice, 56 days apart.

The assay was immunoSEQ multiplex PCR, and TCRdb's table has in-frame clones only and misses some. Here the sample spans some 340,000 clones, roughly 86% being singletons. Study-wide findings and caveats: The TCR breadth and depth analyses may have produced an underestimate of total T cell responses. Vaccinees and placebo recipients showed similar non-spike TCR breadth. While placebo recipients had lower spike-specific TCR breadth, vaccine recipients had more.

The receptor comes from a person between 18 and 60 years old who received the Ad26.COV2.S COVID-19 vaccine or a placebo. The sequencing here drew on peripheral blood, taken in a trial of Ad26.COV2.S vaccine versus placebo.

The CDR3 region has the DNA TGTGCCAGCAGCTTAGCGGGACTATCAGAGACCCAGTACTTC. Amino acid sequence: CASSLAGLSETQYF. V gene TRBV7-2 combines with J gene TRBJ2-5; TRBD2 matches at 7 bases. V was pared by 0 bases and J by 4 bases, with 2 bases of the junction left unmatched. The CDR3 has 14 amino acids. Germline V gene sequence: CDR1 SGHTA, CDR2 FQGNSA.